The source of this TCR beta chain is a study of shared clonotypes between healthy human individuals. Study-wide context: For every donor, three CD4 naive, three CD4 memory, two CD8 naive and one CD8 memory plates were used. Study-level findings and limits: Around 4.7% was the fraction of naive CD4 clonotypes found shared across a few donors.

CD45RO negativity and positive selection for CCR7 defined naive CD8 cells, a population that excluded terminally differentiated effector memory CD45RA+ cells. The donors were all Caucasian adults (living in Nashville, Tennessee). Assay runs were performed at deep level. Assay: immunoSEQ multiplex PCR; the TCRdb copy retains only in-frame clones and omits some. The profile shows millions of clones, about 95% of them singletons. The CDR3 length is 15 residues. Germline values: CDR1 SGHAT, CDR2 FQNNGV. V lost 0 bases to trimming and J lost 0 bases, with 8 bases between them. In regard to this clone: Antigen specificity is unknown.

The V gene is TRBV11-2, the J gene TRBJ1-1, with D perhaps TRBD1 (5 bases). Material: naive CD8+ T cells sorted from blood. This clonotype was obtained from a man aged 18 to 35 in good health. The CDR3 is CASSLEGGLNTEAFF. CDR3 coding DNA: TGTGCCAGCAGCTTAGAGGGGGGACTGAACACTGAAGCTTTCTTT.